The source of this T cell receptor beta chain is a study of T-cell memory formation after mild COVID-19. J was trimmed by 4 bases and V by 2 bases; bases with no gene match: 5. The CDR3 has 15 amino acids. Germline values: CDR1 SGHDN, CDR2 FVKESK. As for this clonotype: Antigen unknown.

5'RACE primed at constant segments yielded TCR alpha and TCR beta cDNA libraries bearing sample barcodes and UMIs. TCRdb processed the 5' RACE reads anew with MiXCR; each CDR3 protein has one entry. The sample holds around 300,000 distinct CDR3 sequences, around 8% seen once. Study results and limitations: Contracting CD4+ clones lay largely in CM and EM, with CD8+ ones residing in EMRA. Within pre-infection memory, some responding clones were found, suggesting cross-reactive memory joined. Unconfirmed was the SARS-CoV-2 specificity of second-wave clones that peaked on day 37.

The sequence derives from a man younger than 35 who had mild COVID-19 (a few samples of this study predate the infection). Cell type and time point are not known. Sequences were obtained from PBMCs or a T cell subset sorted from them (not recorded which). The rearrangement links TRBV14 to TRBJ2-3; 8 nucleotides align to TRBD2. CDR3 protein: CASSQRGGSPDTQYF. CDR3 coding DNA: TGTGCCAGCAGCCAACGGGGGGGTTCACCAGATACGCAGTATTTT.